This T cell receptor (beta chain) comes out of a study of shared clonotypes between healthy human individuals. Across the study: Per donor, three plates held CD4 naive cells, three held CD4 memory, two held CD8 naive and one held CD8 memory.

Turning to this clone: Its antigen remains unidentified. This sample also contains other DNA sequences that code for the same CDR3.

Positively selected for CCR7, the CD45RO-negative cells used as naive CD8 cells excluded terminally differentiated effector memory CD45RA+ cells. Every subset had its genomic DNA shared out evenly among several immunoSEQ plates. Sequenced by immunoSEQ multiplex PCR; TCRdb stores in-frame clones only, minus some. The data hold some 2 million clones, with about 94% observed a single time. The CDR3 totals 15 residues. V lost 2 bases and J lost 2, with 10 bases in between. Germline CDR1 and CDR2: MGHRA and YSYEKL. Findings and limits, study-wide: With four donors compared, around 5% of naive CD4 clonotypes were shared. The sole specimen, blood, was sampled, and tissue repertoires likely differ.

The sequence derives from a man aged 18 to 35 in good health. Sample: naive CD8+ T cells sorted from blood. The chain has TRBV4-1 and TRBJ2-1; maybe TRBD1 (5 bases). Written as DNA, the CDR3 is TGCGCCAGCAGCCAAACAGGTAGTCCCTACAATGAGCAGTTCTTC. It translates to CASSQTGSPYNEQFF.